This passage covers 28 T cell receptor beta chains from one sample sequenced in a study of patients and donors after allogeneic stem cell transplantation. One entry per CDR3 protein, called by TCRdb with MiXCR from the RT-PCR reads. The table records some 160,000 distinct CDR3 sequences, roughly 22% of them present only once. Sequencing used blood, either unsorted or a sorted T cell fraction (not recorded which). These receptors were collected from a human donor who was either an allogeneic HSCT recipient or a stem cell or donor lymphocyte infusion donor (not recorded which). It is not recorded whose cells these are; they may come from a transplant donor.

The V call is TRBV9, the J call TRBJ1-1, with D maybe TRBD1 (5 bases). In germline, CDR1 is SGDLS, CDR2 YYNGEE. V lost 4 bases to trimming and J lost 1 base, with 11 bases between them. The length of the CDR3 is 14 residues. Written as DNA, the CDR3 is TGTGCCAGCAGCTTTTCGGGACGGAACACTGAAGCTTTCTTT. It translates to CASSFSGRNTEAFF. Full variable domain (rest looked up from reference TRBV9 and TRBJ1-1): DSGVTQTPKHLITATGQRVTLRCSPRSGDLSVYWYQQSLDQGLQFLIQYYNGEERAKGNILERFSAQQFPDLHSELNLSSLELGDSALYFCASSFSGRNTEAFFGQGTRLTVV.

The V and J genes are TRBV29-1 and TRBJ2-7, with 8 positions matching TRBD1. V lost 4 bases to trimming and J lost 7 bases; unmatched junction nucleotides: 9. The CDR3 runs 13 residues. The germline CDR1 and CDR2 sequences are SQVTM and ANQGSEA. The CDR3 loop is CSVAMVRGREQYF. The CDR3 region has the DNA TGCAGCGTTGCGATGGTCAGGGGGCGTGAGCAGTACTTC.

The chain couples TRBV12-3 or TRBV12-4 to TRBJ2-1; 8 nucleotides match TRBD2. The length of the CDR3 is 19 residues. J lost 0 bases, V lost 5 bases, and 15 bases had no gene match. CDR3 region: CASSPSITMSGGSYNEQFF. The CDR3 DNA reads as TGTGCCAGCAGTCCATCCATTACGATGAGCGGGGGCTCCTACAATGAGCAGTTCTTC.

The J gene is TRBJ1-2, the V gene TRBV6-1; D not resolved. Looked up from germline, CDR1 is MNHNS and CDR2 is SASEGT. The CDR3 loop spans 13 amino acids. V shed 6 bases and J shed 3 bases, with 11 bases lying between them. This CDR3 is CASRLGRDYGYTF. The CDR3 DNA reads as TGTGCCAGCAGGCTAGGACGAGACTATGGCTACACCTTC.

The rearrangement joins TRBV4-2 to TRBJ1-2, with 10 positions matching TRBD1. The CDR3 covers 15 residues. V was pared by 0 bases and J by 8 bases, with 6 bases of the junction left unmatched. CDR1 LGHNA and CDR2 YNFKEQ come from the germline V gene. CDR3 region: CASSQDKGTGVGYTF. The CDR3 bases are TGTGCCAGCAGCCAAGATAAGGGGACAGGGGTCGGCTACACCTTC.

The gene calls are TRBV12-3 or TRBV12-4 and TRBJ2-7; TRBD1 matches 7 bases. The CDR3 totals 14 residues. V gave up 3 bases and J gave up 3 bases; unmatched junction bases: 5. The CDR3 region has the DNA TGTGCCAGCAGTTTCACAGGGGTGCTCTACGAGCAGTACTTC. Translated: CASSFTGVLYEQYF.

V and J are TRBV30 and TRBJ1-6; 8 positions agree with TRBD1. After removal of 4 bases from V and 10 bases from J, the junction contained 9 bases not matched to a gene. Germline lookup yields CDR1 GTSNPN and CDR2 SVGIG (reference sequence). The length of the CDR3 is 14 residues. The chain's CDR3 is CAWNTDRARSPLHF. CDR3 DNA sequence: TGTGCCTGGAATACGGACAGGGCGCGATCACCCCTCCACTTT.

The chain has TRBV12-3 or TRBV12-4 and TRBJ2-5, with 7 bases aligning to TRBD2. Trimming took 5 bases from V and 3 from J; bases not matched to a gene: 3. The CDR3 runs to 13 residues. CDR3 in DNA: TGTGCCAGCAGTCCCGGACTAGAAGAGACCCAGTACTTC. This codes for CASSPGLEETQYF.

This chain links TRBV10-3 with TRBJ1-1; D remains ambiguous. The CDR3 has 15 residues. Germline assignment: CDR1 ENHRY and CDR2 SYGVKD. The V gene lost 0 bases and the J gene lost 3 bases, with 11 bases spanning the gap. The CDR3 protein is CAISESSSGDTEAFF. The CDR3 DNA reads as TGTGCCATCAGTGAGTCGTCTTCTGGGGACACTGAAGCTTTCTTT.

The chain links TRBV7-9 to TRBJ1-4, with D unresolved. Trimming cost V 3 bases and J 5 bases, with 4 bases left between them. Looked up from germline, CDR1 is SEHNR and CDR2 is FQNEAQ (reference sequence). This CDR3 comprises 12 residues. CDR3 nucleotide sequence: TGTGCCAGCAGCTTTATCAATGAAAAACTGTTTTTT. It specifies CASSFINEKLFF.

Here the CDR3 DNA reads TGTGCCAGCAGCTTAGAAGGACAGAGCACAGATACGCAGTATTTT. Residues: CASSLEGQSTDTQYF. This chain joins TRBV11-2 and TRBJ2-3, with a possible D match to TRBD1 (6 bases). V was shortened by 0 bases and J by 0 bases, with 7 bases between the two germline ends. This CDR3 comprises 15 residues. Per the germline V gene, CDR1 is SGHAT and CDR2 is FQNNGV. The full variable domain, completed using reference TRBV11-2 and TRBJ2-3, is EAGVAQSPRYKIIEKRQSVAFWCNPISGHATLYWYQQILGQGPKLLIQFQNNGVVDDSQLPKDRFSAERLKGVDSTLKIQPAKLEDSAVYLCASSLEGQSTDTQYFGPGTRLTVL.

This clonotype was seen a handful of times. The chain is built from TRBV2 and TRBJ2-3, with a tentative D call TRBD1 (6 bases). V lost 7 bases, J lost 4 bases, and 18 bases lay in between. The CDR3 is 15 residues long. Germline V gives CDR1 SNHLY, CDR2 FYNNEI. The CDR3 loop is CASKRVTGHSDTQYF. In nucleotides, the CDR3 is TGTGCCAGCAAGAGGGTCACAGGGCACTCAGATACGCAGTATTTT.

This clonotype was counted between two and nine times. The chain recombines TRBV3-1 with TRBJ2-3; the match to TRBD1 covers 8 bases. There are 15 residues in the CDR3. Losses at the gene ends were 4 bases for V and 1 base for J; bases not matched to a gene: 4. Germline CDR1 and CDR2: LGHDT and YNNKEL (reference sequence). The CDR3: CASSPLDRGTDTQYF. The CDR3 DNA is TGTGCCAGCAGCCCCTTGGACAGGGGCACAGATACGCAGTATTTT.

This clonotype turned up a few times. The chain couples TRBV29-1 to TRBJ2-5; unclear D gene. This CDR3 is 16 amino acids long. Germline V CDR1 and CDR2: SQVTM, ANQGSEA. V lost 3 bases to trimming and J lost 0 bases, with 17 bases between them. The CDR3 region is CSVDSARVWHQETQYF. CDR3 in DNA: TGCAGCGTTGATTCCGCAAGGGTATGGCACCAAGAGACCCAGTACTTC.

The rearrangement links TRBV25-1 to TRBJ2-1; TRBD2 matches at 14 bases. V dropped 8 bases and J dropped 9; count of bases not matched to a gene: 9. The CDR3 contains 15 residues. Germline-derived CDR1 and CDR2 are MGHDK and SYGVNS. CDR3 loop: CASSRTSGRRGEQFF. The CDR3 DNA sequence: TGTGCCAGCTCTAGGACTAGCGGGAGGAGGGGTGAGCAGTTCTTC.

V and J are TRBV3-1 and TRBJ1-1; no clear D. The length of the CDR3 is 12 residues. The V and J ends lost 0 bases and 8 bases respectively, with 7 bases between them. In germline, CDR1 is LGHDT, CDR2 YNNKEL (reference sequence). The CDR3 sequence is CASSQDGREAFF. DNA for the CDR3: TGTGCCAGCAGCCAAGACGGCAGGGAAGCTTTCTTT.

A few counts support this clonotype. The chain carries TRBV14 and TRBJ1-1, with TRBD1 identical over 7 bases. Germline V gives CDR1 SGHDN, CDR2 FVKESK. The CDR3 runs 16 residues. The ends lost 0 bases at V and 2 bases at J; junction bases unmatched: 6. The CDR3 reads CASSQDTGVYNTEAFF. The DNA for the CDR3 is TGTGCCAGCAGCCAAGATACAGGGGTATATAACACTGAAGCTTTCTTT.

At least ten counts were recorded for this clonotype. The gene calls are TRBV29-1 and TRBJ1-5; perhaps TRBD1 as D (5 bases). Trimming left V 4 bases short and J 6 bases short, with 13 bases between. The CDR3 loop spans 13 amino acids. Looked up from germline, CDR1 is SQVTM and CDR2 is ANQGSEA. The CDR3 DNA follows: TGCAGCGTTGCCAACGGGGGGTTTCAGCCCCAGCATTTT. This encodes CSVANGGFQPQHF.

The chain uses TRBV12-3 or TRBV12-4 and TRBJ2-7; TRBD2 matches 8 bases. This CDR3 is built from 12 residues. Trimming took 3 bases from V and 6 from J; bases not matched to a gene: 1. CDR3 protein: CASSFSGVEQYF. The CDR3 DNA follows: TGTGCCAGCAGTTTTAGCGGGGTCGAGCAGTACTTC.

The V gene is TRBV12-5, the J gene TRBJ1-5, with 7 bases matching TRBD1. The V and J ends lost 2 bases and 2 bases, in that order; junction bases with no gene match: 6. The CDR3 sequence is 16 residues long. Germline V CDR1 and CDR2: LGHNT, FRNRAP. CDR3 DNA sequence: TGTGCTAGTGGTTTGCCCACAGGGGTTGGCAATCAGCCCCAGCATTTT. Amino acids: CASGLPTGVGNQPQHF.

This clonotype appeared many times. V gene TRBV20-1 combines with J gene TRBJ1-1; a weak D match, TRBD1 (5 bases). Trimming pared 0 bases from V and 4 bases from J, leaving 12 bases between. Germline CDR1 DFQATT, CDR2 SNEGSKA (reference sequence). The CDR3 covers 14 residues. CDR3 residues: CSARDWGSSTEAFF. CDR3 bases: TGCAGTGCTAGAGATTGGGGCAGCAGCACTGAAGCTTTCTTT.

There are a few counts of this clonotype. This chain joins TRBV6-5 and TRBJ2-1; tentatively, D is TRBD1 or TRBD2 (7 bases each). The CDR3 contains 16 residues. V was shortened by 6 bases and J by 8 bases, with 23 bases between the two germline ends. The germline CDR1 and CDR2 sequences are MNHEY and SVGAGI. This chain's CDR3 is CASSSPGGNRGYEQFF. The DNA of the CDR3 is TGTGCCAGCAGCTCTCCGGGGGGAAACAGGGGCTATGAGCAGTTCTTC.

This clonotype was recorded at least ten times. The V and J genes are TRBV12-3 or TRBV12-4 and TRBJ1-1; D is ambiguous. The length of the CDR3 is 14 residues. The V gene lost 4 bases and the J gene lost 1 base, with 10 bases spanning the gap. DNA for the CDR3: TGTGCCAGCAGTTCCCGGGCCCAGAACACTGAAGCTTTCTTT. It yields the protein CASSSRAQNTEAFF.

The chain employs TRBV6-5 and TRBJ1-3, with D perhaps matching TRBD1 (5 bases). V lost 2 bases, J lost 4 bases, and 18 bases lay in between. In germline, CDR1 is MNHEY, CDR2 SVGAGI. The length of the CDR3 is 17 residues. CDR3 nucleotide sequence: TGTGCCAGCAGTTACGACCCCTGGGGAGGGGACGGAAACACCATATATTTT. Amino acids: CASSYDPWGGDGNTIYF.

The rearrangement joins TRBV6-5 to TRBJ1-4, with TRBD1 matching 10 bases. The CDR3 runs to 15 residues. The V and J ends lost 2 bases and 7 bases, in that order; junction bases with no gene match: 4. Germline V CDR1 and CDR2: MNHEY, SVGAGI. DNA of the CDR3: TGTGCCAGCAGTTACGGTGGGACAGGGGTTGAAAAACTGTTTTTT. Its protein product is CASSYGGTGVEKLFF.

The V call is TRBV5-1, the J call TRBJ1-1; unclear D gene. CDR1 SGHRS and CDR2 YFSETQ come from the germline V gene. This CDR3 has 15 residues. V dropped 1 base and J dropped 7 bases, with 17 bases sitting between them. The CDR3 coding sequence is TGCGCCAGCAGCTTGCTGTCGGACCCGTTCCTTGAAGCTTTCTTT. It codes for CASSLLSDPFLEAFF.

The V gene is TRBV5-6, the J gene TRBJ2-2, with D unclear. The ends were cut back, 5 bases at V and 1 base at J, with 9 bases in the middle. Germline CDR1 SGHDT, CDR2 YYEEEE. The CDR3 runs 14 residues. CDR3 sequence reads: CASSPFRNTGELFF. The CDR3 DNA is TGTGCCAGCAGTCCCTTTCGGAACACCGGGGAGCTGTTTTTT.

This clonotype occurred a few times. This rearrangement joins TRBV20-1 to TRBJ1-1; 7 bases agree with TRBD1. V was clipped by 6 bases and J by 0 bases; unmatched bases: 10. The CDR3 runs to 15 residues. In germline, CDR1 is DFQATT, CDR2 SNEGSKA (reference sequence). The CDR3 loop reads CSASTGVKMNTEAFF. CDR3 DNA: TGCAGTGCGAGTACAGGGGTTAAAATGAACACTGAAGCTTTCTTT.